The 20 T cell receptor beta chains listed next were all sequenced from one sample in a study of blood T cell repertoires in COVID-19. Sequencing was performed with immunoSEQ multiplex PCR; in TCRdb, only in-frame clones are kept and a portion is missing. In the table there are under 200,000 clones, approximately 88% of which are singletons. Input material: peripheral blood. The receptors were gathered from an elderly woman with active or convalescent COVID-19.

This chain joins TRBV9 and TRBJ2-3, with TRBD2 identical over 10 bases. There are 15 residues in the CDR3. The V gene end was trimmed by 2 bases and the J gene end by 5 bases; junction bases not matched to a gene: 5. Germline loops: CDR1 SGDLS, CDR2 YYNGEE. CDR3 loop: CASSVGAGGQDTQYF. For the CDR3, the DNA is TGTGCCAGCAGCGTTGGAGCGGGGGGGCAAGATACGCAGTATTTT.

The CDR3 coding sequence is TGTGCCAGCTCACATAGGACTCCCTCGGGCACAGATACGCAGTATTTT. It specifies CASSHRTPSGTDTQYF. The chain carries TRBV18 and TRBJ2-3, with a possible D match to TRBD2 (5 bases). CDR3 length: 16 amino acids. CDR1 is KGHSH and CDR2 is LQKENI in the germline V gene. Trimming took 4 bases from V and 1 from J, leaving 15 bases between them.

This clone was picked up a small number of times. The rearrangement joins TRBV7-9 to TRBJ1-1, with D unresolved. CDR1 is SEHNR and CDR2 is FQNEAQ in the germline V gene (reference sequence). The CDR3 is 14 residues long. The V end was cut by 3 bases, the J end by 1 base, with 9 bases between. The CDR3 loop is CASSFSSGNTEAFF. The CDR3 nucleotides are TGTGCCAGCAGCTTTAGTTCCGGGAACACTGAAGCTTTCTTT.

The gene calls are TRBV7-2 and TRBJ2-1; TRBD1 might be the D (5 bases). Germline V lookup: CDR1 SGHTA, CDR2 FQGNSA. The V gene lost 4 bases and the J gene lost 5 bases, with 15 bases spanning the gap. CDR3 length: 15 amino acids. CDR3 coding DNA: TGTGCCAGCAGCTCCAGGGTTTTGGTGAACAATGAGCAGTTCTTC. Its protein is CASSSRVLVNNEQFF.

The CDR3 DNA reads TGTGCCAGCAGCTTACTGACGACAGACAGTGAAAAACTGTTTTTT. This sequence encodes CASSLLTTDSEKLFF. The V and J genes are TRBV5-6 and TRBJ1-4, with TRBD1 as a possible D gene (5 bases). The V end was cut by 2 bases, the J end by 7 bases, with 15 bases between. The CDR3 consists of 15 residues. CDR1 and CDR2 from the germline V gene are SGHDT and YYEEEE.

The chain couples TRBV5-1 to TRBJ1-1; D might be TRBD1 (6 bases). This CDR3 comprises 14 residues. Germline CDR1 reads SGHRS; CDR2 reads YFSETQ. Trimming took off 6 bases at V and 5 bases at J, with 17 bases between the two ends. CDR3 in amino acids: CASTQGVGGTEAFF. The CDR3 nucleotides are TGCGCCAGCACACAGGGAGTAGGGGGAACTGAAGCTTTCTTT.

This clone appeared a single time. This chain joins TRBV6-5 and TRBJ1-5, with 8 bases fitting TRBD1. Trimming took 7 bases from V and 3 from J; bases not matched to a gene: 8. There are 15 residues in the CDR3. From germline, CDR1 is MNHEY and CDR2 SVGAGI. CDR3 loop: CASKQDRDANQPQHF. The DNA for the CDR3 is TGTGCCAGCAAGCAGGACAGGGATGCCAATCAGCCCCAGCATTTT.

The J gene is TRBJ2-2, the V gene TRBV12-3 or TRBV12-4; 7 bases match TRBD1. The CDR3 contains 13 residues. Trimming cost V 6 bases and J 7 bases; bases outside gene matches: 5. CDR3 protein: CASSKGAGGELFF. The CDR3 nucleotides read TGTGCCAGCAGCAAGGGGGCAGGCGGGGAGCTGTTTTTT.

The chain combines TRBV6-2 or TRBV6-3 with TRBJ2-2; 8 positions match TRBD1. Germline V gives CDR1 MNHEY, CDR2 SVGEGT. This CDR3 spans 14 amino acids. The ends lost 5 bases at V and 6 bases at J; junction bases unmatched: 5. The CDR3 reads CASSDRGTAGELFF. The CDR3, as DNA: TGTGCCAGCAGTGACAGGGGTACGGCCGGGGAGCTGTTTTTT.

The chain combines TRBV6-6 with TRBJ2-3; TRBD2 matches 11 bases. The germline V gene has CDR1 MNHNY and CDR2 SVGAGI (reference sequence). The J segment lost 3 bases and the V segment lost 7 bases, leaving 3 bases of the junction unmatched. The CDR3 contains 14 residues. The CDR3 bases are TGTGCCAGCAAAACTAGCGGGGGAACAGATACGCAGTATTTT. Translation gives CASKTSGGTDTQYF.

V usage is TRBV3-1 (or the pseudogene TRBV3-2) and J usage is TRBJ1-2, with a tentative D call TRBD1 (6 bases). Trimming left V 0 bases short and J 2 bases short, with 13 bases between. The CDR3 covers 16 residues. The germline CDR1 and CDR2 sequences are LGHDT and YNNKEL (reference sequence). The CDR3 loop is CASSQDRGQGNYGYTF. In nucleotides, the CDR3 is TGTGCCAGCAGCCAAGATCGGGGCCAGGGGAACTATGGCTACACCTTC.

This clone was seen more than once but under ten times. The chain is built from TRBV12-5 and TRBJ1-1; the D gene is possibly TRBD1 (5 bases). The CDR3 extends over 15 amino acids. Trimming removed 5 bases from V and 1 base from J, with 14 bases in between. CDR1 is LGHNT, CDR2 FRNRAP, per germline. The CDR3 loop is CASGPQGLKNTEAFF. CDR3 sequence (DNA): TGTGCTAGTGGTCCGCAGGGACTTAAGAACACTGAAGCTTTCTTT. Supplemented by reference TRBV12-5 and TRBJ1-1, the full variable domain reads DARVTQTPRHKVTEMGQEVTMRCQPILGHNTVFWYRQTMMQGLELLAYFRNRAPLDDSGMPKDRFSAEMPDATLATLKIQPSEPRDSAVYFCASGPQGLKNTEAFFGQGTRLTVV.

The J gene is TRBJ1-3, the V gene TRBV7-2; 8 positions agree with TRBD1. The CDR3 totals 16 residues. V trimming: 5 bases; J trimming: 2 bases; junction bases outside the gene matches: 8. CDR1 and CDR2 from the germline V gene are SGHTA and FQGNSA. The CDR3 sequence is CASSNPSGGAGNTIYF. The CDR3, as DNA: TGTGCCAGCAGCAACCCCTCAGGGGGCGCTGGAAACACCATATATTTT. Full variable domain (rest looked up from reference TRBV7-2 and TRBJ1-3): GAGVSQSPSNKVTEKGKDVELRCDPISGHTALYWYRQSLGQGLEFLIYFQGNSAPDKSGLPSDRFSAERTGGSVSTLTIQRTQQEDSAVYLCASSNPSGGAGNTIYFGEGSWLTVV.

This clone was observed a few times. This chain uses TRBV10-3 with TRBJ1-1; D remains unclear. The CDR3 totals 15 residues. Germline CDR1 reads ENHRY; CDR2 reads SYGVKD. V was trimmed by 0 bases and J by 0 bases, leaving 8 bases between them. CDR3 protein: CAISESNSMNTEAFF. The CDR3 coding sequence is TGTGCCATCAGTGAGTCGAACAGCATGAACACTGAAGCTTTCTTT.

V and J are TRBV7-9 and TRBJ1-2; D gene ambiguous. This CDR3 has 13 amino acids. V shed 6 bases and J shed 5 bases, with 13 bases lying between them. Germline V gives CDR1 SEHNR, CDR2 FQNEAQ (reference sequence). For the CDR3, the DNA is TGTGCCAGCAGGGCTCAGTCGGAGTATGGCTACACCTTC. Translating it yields CASRAQSEYGYTF. Together with reference TRBV7-9 and TRBJ1-2, the CDR3 gives the full variable domain: DTGVSQNPRHKITKRGQNVTFRCDPISEHNRLYWYRQTLGQGPEFLTYFQNEAQLEKSRLLSDRFSAERPKGSFSTLEIQRTEQGDSAMYLCASRAQSEYGYTFGSGTRLTVV.

The V and J genes are TRBV5-4 and TRBJ2-1, with a tentative D call TRBD2 (6 bases). CDR3 length: 14 residues. The V and J ends lost 6 bases and 5 bases respectively, with 15 bases between them. Germline-derived CDR1 and CDR2 are SGHNT and YYREEE (reference sequence). CDR3 sequence reads: CASNPGRRDNEQFF. CDR3 in DNA: TGTGCCAGCAACCCGGGACGGAGGGACAATGAGCAGTTCTTC.

V and J are TRBV7-9 and TRBJ2-2; TRBD2 is a possible D gene (5 bases). The CDR3 spans 15 residues. Germline lookup yields CDR1 SEHNR and CDR2 FQNEAQ (reference sequence). Trimming cost V 5 bases and J 5 bases, with 15 bases left between them. CDR3 in amino acids: CASSGRTRVTGELFF. Here the CDR3 DNA reads TGTGCCAGCAGCGGAAGGACGAGGGTGACCGGGGAGCTGTTTTTT. Looking up the rest from reference TRBV7-9 and TRBJ2-2 gives the full variable domain: DTGVSQNPRHKITKRGQNVTFRCDPISEHNRLYWYRQTLGQGPEFLTYFQNEAQLEKSRLLSDRFSAERPKGSFSTLEIQRTEQGDSAMYLCASSGRTRVTGELFFGEGSRLTVL.

This clone was counted a single time. The V call is TRBV7-9, the J call TRBJ2-1; D is uncertain. The V end lost 2 bases, the J end lost 9 bases, and 8 bases lay between the germline ends. The CDR3 has 12 amino acids. Germline-derived CDR1 and CDR2 are SEHNR and FQNEAQ (reference sequence). CDR3 loop: CASSLKTSEQFF. CDR3 bases: TGTGCCAGCAGCTTAAAAACGAGTGAGCAGTTCTTC.

The chain joins TRBV9 to TRBJ2-2; 8 nucleotides line up with TRBD1. CDR3 length equals 16 residues. Unmatched junction bases numbered 10, after V lost 5 bases and J lost 4 bases. CDR1 and CDR2 (germline): SGDLS, YYNGEE. DNA for the CDR3: TGTGCCAGCAGTGGACAGGGAGTTGGGGGCACCGGGGAGCTGTTTTTT. Amino acid sequence: CASSGQGVGGTGELFF.

The chain recombines TRBV6-5 with TRBJ1-6; no firm D call. CDR1 and CDR2 from the germline V gene are MNHEY and SVGAGI. The CDR3 runs to 14 residues. V dropped 4 bases and J dropped 9 bases, with 13 bases sitting between them. The CDR3 here is CASSWRQVGSPLHF. The CDR3 region has the DNA TGTGCCAGCAGTTGGCGTCAGGTCGGTTCACCCCTCCACTTT.